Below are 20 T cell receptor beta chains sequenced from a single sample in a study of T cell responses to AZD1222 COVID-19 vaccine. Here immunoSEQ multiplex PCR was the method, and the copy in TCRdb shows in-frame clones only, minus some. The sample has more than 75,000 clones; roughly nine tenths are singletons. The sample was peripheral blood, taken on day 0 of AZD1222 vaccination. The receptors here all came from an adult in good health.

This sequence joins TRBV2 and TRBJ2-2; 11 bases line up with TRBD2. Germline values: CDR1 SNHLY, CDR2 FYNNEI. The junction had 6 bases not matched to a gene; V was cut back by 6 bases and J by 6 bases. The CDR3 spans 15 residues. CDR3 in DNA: TGTGCCAGCAGGGCAACTAGCGGGAGCGCCGGGGAGCTGTTTTTT. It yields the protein CASRATSGSAGELFF.

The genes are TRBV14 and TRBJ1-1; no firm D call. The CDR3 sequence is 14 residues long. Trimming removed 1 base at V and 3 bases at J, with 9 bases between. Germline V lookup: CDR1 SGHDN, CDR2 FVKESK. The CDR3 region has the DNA TGTGCCAGCAGCCAAGTGAAACGGTACACTGAAGCTTTCTTT. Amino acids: CASSQVKRYTEAFF.

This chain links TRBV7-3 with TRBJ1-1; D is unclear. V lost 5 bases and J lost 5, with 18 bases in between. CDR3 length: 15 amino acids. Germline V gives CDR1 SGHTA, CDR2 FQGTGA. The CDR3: CASSTSRGGGTEAFF. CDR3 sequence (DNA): TGTGCCAGCAGCACCTCACGAGGTGGAGGAACTGAAGCTTTCTTT.

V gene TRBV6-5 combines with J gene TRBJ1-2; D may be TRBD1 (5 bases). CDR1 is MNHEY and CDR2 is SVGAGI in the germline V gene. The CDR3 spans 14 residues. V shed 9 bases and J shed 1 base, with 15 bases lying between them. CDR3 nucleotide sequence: TGTGCCAGTAGCCAGGGAGGGCGTAACTATGGCTACACCTTC. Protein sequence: CASSQGGRNYGYTF.

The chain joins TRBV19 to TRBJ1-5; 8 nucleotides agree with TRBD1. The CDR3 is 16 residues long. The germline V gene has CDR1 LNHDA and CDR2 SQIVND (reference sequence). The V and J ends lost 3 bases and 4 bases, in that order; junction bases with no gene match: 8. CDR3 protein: CASSIPRGQLNQPQHF. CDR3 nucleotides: TGTGCCAGTAGTATCCCCAGGGGGCAGCTGAATCAGCCCCAGCATTTT.

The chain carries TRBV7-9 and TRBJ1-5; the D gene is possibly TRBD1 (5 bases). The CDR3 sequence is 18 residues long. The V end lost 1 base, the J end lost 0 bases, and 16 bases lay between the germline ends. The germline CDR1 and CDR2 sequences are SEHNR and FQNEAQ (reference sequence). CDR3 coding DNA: TGTGCCAGCAGCTTAGGAGGGCAGGGCCCTTATAGCAATCAGCCCCAGCATTTT. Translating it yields CASSLGGQGPYSNQPQHF.

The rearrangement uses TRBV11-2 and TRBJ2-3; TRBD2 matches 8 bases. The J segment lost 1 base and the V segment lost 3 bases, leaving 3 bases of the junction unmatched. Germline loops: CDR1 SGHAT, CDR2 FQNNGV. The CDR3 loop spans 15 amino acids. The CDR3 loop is CASSFGGAGTDTQYF. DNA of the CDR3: TGTGCCAGCAGCTTCGGGGGGGCGGGCACAGATACGCAGTATTTT.

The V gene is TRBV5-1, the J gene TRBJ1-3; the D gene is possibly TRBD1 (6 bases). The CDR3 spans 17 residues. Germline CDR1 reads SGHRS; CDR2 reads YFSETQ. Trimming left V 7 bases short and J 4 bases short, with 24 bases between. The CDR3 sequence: CASQGFWLCWAGNTIYF. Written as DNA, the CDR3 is TGCGCCAGCCAGGGGTTCTGGCTTTGTTGGGCCGGAAACACCATATATTTT.

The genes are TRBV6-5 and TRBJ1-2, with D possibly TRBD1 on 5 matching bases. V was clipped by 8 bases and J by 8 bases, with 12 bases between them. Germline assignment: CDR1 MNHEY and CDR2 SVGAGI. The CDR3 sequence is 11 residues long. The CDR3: CASGRVGGYTF. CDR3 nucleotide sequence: TGTGCCAGCGGCAGGGTTGGGGGCTACACCTTC.

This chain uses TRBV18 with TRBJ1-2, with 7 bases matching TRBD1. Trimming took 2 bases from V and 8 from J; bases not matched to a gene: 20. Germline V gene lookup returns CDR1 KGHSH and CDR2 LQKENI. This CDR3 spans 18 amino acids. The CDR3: CASSPRRQGPGLLDGYTF. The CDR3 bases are TGTGCCAGCTCACCAAGGCGACAGGGTCCAGGGCTGCTCGACGGCTACACCTTC.

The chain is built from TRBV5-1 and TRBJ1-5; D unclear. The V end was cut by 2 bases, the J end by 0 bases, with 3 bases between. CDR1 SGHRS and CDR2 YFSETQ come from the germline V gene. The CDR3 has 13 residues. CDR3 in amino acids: CASSFGSNQPQHF. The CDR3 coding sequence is TGCGCCAGCAGCTTCGGTAGCAATCAGCCCCAGCATTTT.

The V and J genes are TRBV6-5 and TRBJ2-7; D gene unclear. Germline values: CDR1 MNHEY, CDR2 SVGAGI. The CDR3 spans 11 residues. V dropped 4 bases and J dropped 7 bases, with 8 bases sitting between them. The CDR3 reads CASSSQSEQYF. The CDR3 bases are TGTGCCAGCAGTTCCCAGTCGGAGCAGTACTTC.

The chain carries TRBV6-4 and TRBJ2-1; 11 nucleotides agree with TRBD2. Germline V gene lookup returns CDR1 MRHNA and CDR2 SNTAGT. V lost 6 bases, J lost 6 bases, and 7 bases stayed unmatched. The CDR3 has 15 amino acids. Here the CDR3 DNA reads TGTGCCAGCAGAGTAGCGGGGGGGCCCGCCAATGAGCAGTTCTTC. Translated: CASRVAGGPANEQFF.

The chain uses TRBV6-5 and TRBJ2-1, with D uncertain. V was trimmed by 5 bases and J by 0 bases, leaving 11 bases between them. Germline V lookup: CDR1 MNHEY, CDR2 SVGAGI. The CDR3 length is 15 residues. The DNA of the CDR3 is TGTGCCAGCAGTAGATACAGTACCTCCTACAATGAGCAGTTCTTC. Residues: CASSRYSTSYNEQFF.

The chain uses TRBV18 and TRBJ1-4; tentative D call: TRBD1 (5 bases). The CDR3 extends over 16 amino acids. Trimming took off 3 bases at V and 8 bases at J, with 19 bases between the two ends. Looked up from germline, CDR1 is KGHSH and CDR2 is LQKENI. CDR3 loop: CASSPLPGGSSEKLFF. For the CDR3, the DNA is TGTGCCAGCTCACCCCTCCCCGGGGGTAGTTCGGAAAAACTGTTTTTT.

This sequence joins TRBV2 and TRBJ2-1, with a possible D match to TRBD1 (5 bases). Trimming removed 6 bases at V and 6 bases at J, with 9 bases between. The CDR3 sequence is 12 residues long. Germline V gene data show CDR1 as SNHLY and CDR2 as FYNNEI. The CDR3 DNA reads TGTGCCAGCAGACAGGCGCCCAATGAGCAGTTCTTC. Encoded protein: CASRQAPNEQFF.

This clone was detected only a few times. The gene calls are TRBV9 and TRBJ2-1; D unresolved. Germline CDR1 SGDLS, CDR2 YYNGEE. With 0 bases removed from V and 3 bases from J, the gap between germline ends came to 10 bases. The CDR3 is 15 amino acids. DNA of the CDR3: TGTGCCAGCAGCGTAGCTACCTCTATCTACAATGAGCAGTTCTTC. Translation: CASSVATSIYNEQFF. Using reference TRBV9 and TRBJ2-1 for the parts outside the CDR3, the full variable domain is DSGVTQTPKHLITATGQRVTLRCSPRSGDLSVYWYQQSLDQGLQFLIQYYNGEERAKGNILERFSAQQFPDLHSELNLSSLELGDSALYFCASSVATSIYNEQFFGPGTRLTVL.

The CDR3 here is CASNPGQGSFYSPLHF. The CDR3 DNA reads TGCGCCAGCAACCCCGGACAGGGGAGTTTTTATTCACCCCTCCACTTT. The chain is built from TRBV5-1 and TRBJ1-6; 9 nucleotides match TRBD1. Germline values: CDR1 SGHRS, CDR2 YFSETQ. V shed 6 bases, J shed 8 bases, and the junction held 12 bases outside the gene matches. The CDR3 consists of 16 residues.

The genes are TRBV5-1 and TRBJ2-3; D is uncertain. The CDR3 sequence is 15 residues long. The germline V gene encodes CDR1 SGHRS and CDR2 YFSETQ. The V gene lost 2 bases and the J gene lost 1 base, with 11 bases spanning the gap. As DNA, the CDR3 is TGCGCCAGCAGCTTTATGCCCTCCGGCACAGATACGCAGTATTTT. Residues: CASSFMPSGTDTQYF.

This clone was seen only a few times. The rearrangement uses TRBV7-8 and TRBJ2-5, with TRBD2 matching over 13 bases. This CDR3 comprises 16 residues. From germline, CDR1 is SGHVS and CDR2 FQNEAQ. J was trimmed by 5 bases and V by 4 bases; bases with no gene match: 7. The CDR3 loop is CASSWTSGGGLETQYF. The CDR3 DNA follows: TGTGCCAGCAGCTGGACTAGCGGGGGAGGCTTGGAGACCCAGTACTTC.